This T cell receptor (beta chain) stems from a study of tumor-infiltrating lymphocytes in primary liver carcinoma. Overall study: All lesions had stage T1-T3 N0M0 and roughly 4.2 to 10 cm widths.

About this clonotype itself: Its antigen is currently unknown.

Researchers generated TCR beta cDNA from 500 ng of total RNA, relying on a constant-region primer. Libraries for TCR beta were built through three nested multiplex PCR rounds, which together made up a slightly modified ARM-PCR procedure. The first two PCR rounds, around 11 cycles each, used TRBV1-TRBV30 forward primers and a C-beta reverse primer. One entry per CDR3 protein results from TCRdb running MiXCR on the multiplex PCR reads. The profile shows around 54,000 distinct CDR3 sequences, over 65% of them singletons. This CDR3 contains 15 residues. Germline CDR1 is MDHEN and CDR2 is SYDVKM. Co-extracting RNA and DNA was done with about 17-30 mg of unsorted bulk tissue as input. For each tumor, five separate regions were sampled. Notes on the study in general: Merely about 7-24% of top clones occurred in all five tumor regions. Overlap in tumor-adjacent and tumor-blood pairs fell below that of tumor region pairs.

Sequencing used liver tumor tissue from sampling region 2. Subset of the sample: tumor region T2, inferior pole. The receptor was derived from a man between 40 and 49 years old with primary liver carcinoma and hepatitis B virus infection. This sequence joins TRBV28 and TRBJ2-7, with TRBD1 identical over 9 bases. CDR3 region: CLSSASRDRAYEQYF. In DNA form, the CDR3 reads TGTCTCAGCAGTGCCTCGAGGGACAGGGCCTACGAGCAGTACTTC.